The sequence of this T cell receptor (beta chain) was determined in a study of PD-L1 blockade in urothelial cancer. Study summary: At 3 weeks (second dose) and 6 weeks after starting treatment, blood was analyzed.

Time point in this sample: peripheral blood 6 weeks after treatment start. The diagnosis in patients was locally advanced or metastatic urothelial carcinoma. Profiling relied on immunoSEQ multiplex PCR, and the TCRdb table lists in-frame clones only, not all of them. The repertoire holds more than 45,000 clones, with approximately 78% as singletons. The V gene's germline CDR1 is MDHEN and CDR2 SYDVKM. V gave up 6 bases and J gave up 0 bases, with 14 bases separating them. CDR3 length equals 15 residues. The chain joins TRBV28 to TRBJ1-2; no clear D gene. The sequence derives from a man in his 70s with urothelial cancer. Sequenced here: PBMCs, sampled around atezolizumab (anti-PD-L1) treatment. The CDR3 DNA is TGTGCCAGCAGCCTCACCGGGTCCTCTAACTATGGCTACACCTTC. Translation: CASSLTGSSNYGYTF.